The T cell receptor beta chain described here comes from a study of blood T cell repertoires in COVID-19. Study context: Nucleic acid was either cDNA or gDNA, and it came from T cells, B-cell-depleted T cells, or PBMCs.

Cohort placement rested on clinical history that participants reported themselves. This table comes from immunoSEQ multiplex PCR, and its TCRdb copy is limited to in-frame clones, with some not included. The sample yields roughly 130,000 clones, roughly 81% seen once. Deletions cut 0 bases from V and 0 bases from J, with 7 bases between. Germline values: CDR1 MGHRA, CDR2 YSYEKL. This CDR3 has 15 amino acids. The V call is TRBV4-1, the J call TRBJ2-3; D gene uncertain. This clonotype was obtained from a woman in her forties or fifties with acute COVID-19. What was sequenced was PBMCs or T cells enriched from blood (not recorded which). CDR3 sequence reads: CASSQEGPSTDTQYF. In nucleotides, the CDR3 is TGCGCCAGCAGCCAAGAGGGCCCTAGCACAGATACGCAGTATTTT.